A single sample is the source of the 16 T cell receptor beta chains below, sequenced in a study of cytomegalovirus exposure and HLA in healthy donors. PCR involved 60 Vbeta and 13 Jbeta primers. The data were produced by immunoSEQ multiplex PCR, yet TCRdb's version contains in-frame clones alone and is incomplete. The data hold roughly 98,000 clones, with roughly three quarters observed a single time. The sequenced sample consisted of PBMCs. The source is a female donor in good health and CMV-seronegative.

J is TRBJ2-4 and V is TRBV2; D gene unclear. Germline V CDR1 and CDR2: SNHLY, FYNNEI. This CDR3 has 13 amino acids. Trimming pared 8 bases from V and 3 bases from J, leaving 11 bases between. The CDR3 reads CASGLAYKNIQYF. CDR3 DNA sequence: TGTGCCAGCGGATTAGCATACAAAAACATTCAGTACTTC.

CDR3 nucleotides: TGTGCCAGCAGCGTAGCCGGCAGGGCCGGTGACGAGCAGTACTTC. As protein: CASSVAGRAGDEQYF. The chain is built from TRBV9 and TRBJ2-7; D possibly corresponds to TRBD1 (5 bases). V gave up 0 bases and J gave up 5 bases, with 15 bases separating them. The CDR3 length is 15 residues. The germline V gene encodes CDR1 SGDLS and CDR2 YYNGEE.

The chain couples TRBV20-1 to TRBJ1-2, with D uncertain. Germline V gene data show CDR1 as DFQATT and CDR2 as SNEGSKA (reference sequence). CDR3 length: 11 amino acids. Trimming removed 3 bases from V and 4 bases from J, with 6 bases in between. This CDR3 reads CSASRSYGYTF. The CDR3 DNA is TGCAGTGCTAGCAGATCCTATGGCTACACCTTC.

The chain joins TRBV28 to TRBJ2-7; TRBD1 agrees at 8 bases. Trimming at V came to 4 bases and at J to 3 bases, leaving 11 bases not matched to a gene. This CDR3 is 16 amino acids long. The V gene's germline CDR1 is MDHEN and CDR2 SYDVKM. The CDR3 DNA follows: TGTGCCAGCAGTTCCCCCTGGACAGGGACTTTCTACGAGCAGTACTTC. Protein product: CASSSPWTGTFYEQYF.

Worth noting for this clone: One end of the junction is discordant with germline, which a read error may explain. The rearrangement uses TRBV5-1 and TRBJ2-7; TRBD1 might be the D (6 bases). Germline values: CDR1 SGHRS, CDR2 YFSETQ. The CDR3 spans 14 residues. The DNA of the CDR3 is TGTGCCAGCAGCTTGACAGGTTCGACCTACGAGCAGTACTTC. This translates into CASSLTGSTYEQYF.

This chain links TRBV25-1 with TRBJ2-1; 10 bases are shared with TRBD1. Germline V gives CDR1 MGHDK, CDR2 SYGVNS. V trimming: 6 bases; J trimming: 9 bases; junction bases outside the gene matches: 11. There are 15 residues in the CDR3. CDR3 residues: CASRPWTGGGGEQFF. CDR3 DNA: TGTGCCAGCAGACCCTGGACAGGGGGAGGTGGTGAGCAGTTCTTC.

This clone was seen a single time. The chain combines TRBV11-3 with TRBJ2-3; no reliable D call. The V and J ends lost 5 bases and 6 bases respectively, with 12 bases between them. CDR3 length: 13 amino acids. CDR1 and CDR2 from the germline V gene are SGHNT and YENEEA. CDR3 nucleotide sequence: TGTGCCAGCAGCGAAGTTACCCAGGATACGCAGTATTTT. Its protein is CASSEVTQDTQYF. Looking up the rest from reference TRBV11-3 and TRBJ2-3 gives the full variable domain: EAGVVQSPRYKIIEKKQPVAFWCNPISGHNTLYWYLQNLGQGPELLIRYENEEAVDDSQLPKDRFSAERLKGVDSTLKIQPAELGDSAVYLCASSEVTQDTQYFGPGTRLTVL.

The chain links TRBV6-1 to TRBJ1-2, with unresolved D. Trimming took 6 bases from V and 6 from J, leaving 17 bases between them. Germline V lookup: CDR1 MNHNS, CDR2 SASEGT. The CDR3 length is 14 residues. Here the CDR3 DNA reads TGTGCCAGCAGGAAAGGACCGGTTAGCGATGGCTACACCTTC. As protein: CASRKGPVSDGYTF.

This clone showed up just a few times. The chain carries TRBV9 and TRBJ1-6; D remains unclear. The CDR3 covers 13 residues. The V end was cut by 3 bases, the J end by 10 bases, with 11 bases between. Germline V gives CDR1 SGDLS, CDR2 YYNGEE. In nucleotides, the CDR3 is TGTGCCAGCAGCGCGGGGATTGGATCACCCCTCCACTTT. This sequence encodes CASSAGIGSPLHF.

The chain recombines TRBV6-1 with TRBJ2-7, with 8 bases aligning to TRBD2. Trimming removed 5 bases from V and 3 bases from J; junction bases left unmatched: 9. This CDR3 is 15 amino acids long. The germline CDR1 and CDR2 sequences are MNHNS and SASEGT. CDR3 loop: CASSSPGREGYEQYF. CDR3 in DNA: TGTGCCAGCAGTTCCCCGGGACGGGAGGGCTACGAGCAGTACTTC.

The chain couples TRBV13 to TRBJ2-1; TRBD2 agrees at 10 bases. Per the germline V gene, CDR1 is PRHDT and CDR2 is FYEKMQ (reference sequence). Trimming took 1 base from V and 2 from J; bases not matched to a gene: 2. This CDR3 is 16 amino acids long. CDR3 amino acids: CASSLELAGAYNEQFF. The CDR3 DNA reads TGTGCCAGCAGCTTAGAGCTAGCGGGGGCCTACAATGAGCAGTTCTTC.

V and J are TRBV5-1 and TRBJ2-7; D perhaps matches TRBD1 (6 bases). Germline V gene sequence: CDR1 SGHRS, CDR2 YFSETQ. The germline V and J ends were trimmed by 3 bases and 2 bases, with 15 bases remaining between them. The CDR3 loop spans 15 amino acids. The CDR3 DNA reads TGCGCCAGCAGCTCCACCCCCGACAGGACCTACGAGCAGTACTTC. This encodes CASSSTPDRTYEQYF.

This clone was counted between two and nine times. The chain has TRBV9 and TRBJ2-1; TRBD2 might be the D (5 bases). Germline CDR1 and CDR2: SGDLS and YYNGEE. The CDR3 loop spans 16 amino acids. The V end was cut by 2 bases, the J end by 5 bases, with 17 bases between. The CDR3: CASSVTAEPSHNEQFF. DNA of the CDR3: TGTGCCAGCAGCGTTACAGCGGAACCCTCTCACAATGAGCAGTTCTTC.

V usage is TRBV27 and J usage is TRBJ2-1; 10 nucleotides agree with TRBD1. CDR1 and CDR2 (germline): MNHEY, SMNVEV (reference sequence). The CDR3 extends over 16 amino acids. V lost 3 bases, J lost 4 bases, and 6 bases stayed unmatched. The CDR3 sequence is CASSFSGQGWYNEQFF. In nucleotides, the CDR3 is TGTGCCAGCAGTTTCTCGGGACAGGGGTGGTACAATGAGCAGTTCTTC.

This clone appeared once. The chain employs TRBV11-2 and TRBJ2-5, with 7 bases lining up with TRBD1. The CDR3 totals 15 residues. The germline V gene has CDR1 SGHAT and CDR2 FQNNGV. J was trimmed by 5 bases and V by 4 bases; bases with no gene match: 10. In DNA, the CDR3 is TGTGCCAGCAGCTCCGAGACAGGGTGGGGGGAGACCCAGTACTTC. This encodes CASSSETGWGETQYF. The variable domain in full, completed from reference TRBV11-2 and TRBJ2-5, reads EAGVAQSPRYKIIEKRQSVAFWCNPISGHATLYWYQQILGQGPKLLIQFQNNGVVDDSQLPKDRFSAERLKGVDSTLKIQPAKLEDSAVYLCASSSETGWGETQYFGPGTRLLVL.

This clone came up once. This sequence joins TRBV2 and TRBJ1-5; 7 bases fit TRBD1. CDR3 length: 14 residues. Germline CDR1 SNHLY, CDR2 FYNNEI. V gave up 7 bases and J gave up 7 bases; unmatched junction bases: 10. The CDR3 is CASKGTGERQPQHF. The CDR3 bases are TGTGCCAGCAAAGGAACAGGGGAAAGGCAGCCCCAGCATTTT.